Presented here are 23 T cell receptor beta chains from one specimen sequenced in a study of pediatric ulcerative colitis. The rectum was sampled with one to two pinch biopsies at colonoscopy. TCRdb's table, derived via immunoSEQ multiplex PCR, lists solely in-frame clones and lacks some. The repertoire holds 30,000 to 40,000 clones, with about 81% as singletons. The sequenced sample consisted of gut tissue. These receptors were taken from a boy aged 5-17 years with mild ulcerative colitis.

V gene TRBV5-1 combines with J gene TRBJ2-1, with D possibly matching TRBD2 (5 bases). The CDR3 has 16 amino acids. Germline assignment: CDR1 SGHRS and CDR2 YFSETQ. V was trimmed by 0 bases and J by 5 bases, leaving 15 bases between them. CDR3: CASSLETGLEHNEQFF. The CDR3 DNA reads as TGCGCCAGCAGCTTGGAGACCGGACTCGAACACAATGAGCAGTTCTTC.

The chain joins TRBV7-8 to TRBJ1-1; D is perhaps TRBD1 (5 bases). The CDR3 sequence is 14 residues long. Trimming stripped 11 bases from V and 1 base from J, with 17 bases between. CDR1 is SGHVS and CDR2 is FQNEAQ in the germline V gene. The DNA for the CDR3 is TGTGCCCGCCTACAGGAGGGTAGGAACACTGAAGCTTTCTTT. This translates into CARLQEGRNTEAFF.

This chain joins TRBV29-1 and TRBJ1-2; no definite D call. CDR1 is SQVTM, CDR2 ANQGSEA, per germline. V was pared by 7 bases and J by 4 bases, with 16 bases between. The CDR3 sequence is 13 residues long. CDR3 nucleotide sequence: TGCAGCGCTCTCGGAGAGGTCACCTATGGCTACACCTTC. Its protein is CSALGEVTYGYTF.

This rearrangement joins TRBV5-1 to TRBJ1-1; D gene uncertain. The CDR3 has 13 residues. The V gene lost 3 bases and the J gene lost 2 bases, with 8 bases spanning the gap. Germline V CDR1 and CDR2: SGHRS, YFSETQ. DNA for the CDR3: TGCGCCAGCAGCTGGTATGACAACACTGAAGCTTTCTTT. Translation gives CASSWYDNTEAFF.

This chain connects TRBV2 to TRBJ1-4; D is ambiguous. The CDR3 totals 14 residues. Trimming took 2 bases from V and 6 from J, leaving 10 bases between them. Germline-derived CDR1 and CDR2 are SNHLY and FYNNEI. The CDR3 bases are TGTGCCAGCAGTGAATTGGACGGGGATGAAAAACTGTTTTTT. Its translation is CASSELDGDEKLFF.

With respect to this clone: Other DNA sequences within the sample encode an identical CDR3. The chain uses TRBV27 and TRBJ2-7; no reliable D call. The ends were cut back, 3 bases at V and 0 bases at J, with 9 bases in the middle. Germline CDR1 reads MNHEY; CDR2 reads SMNVEV (reference sequence). The CDR3 runs 14 residues. CDR3 sequence (DNA): TGTGCCAGCAGTTTGAGTAGAGGCTCCTACGAGCAGTACTTC. This gives the protein CASSLSRGSYEQYF.

This chain links TRBV18 with TRBJ2-5; perhaps TRBD1 as D (5 bases). Deletions cut 0 bases from V and 9 bases from J, with 14 bases between. Per germline, CDR1 KGHSH and CDR2 LQKENI. The CDR3 spans 14 residues. CDR3 amino acids: CASSPPMGLSAQYF. The CDR3, as DNA: TGTGCCAGCTCACCACCTATGGGGCTATCGGCCCAGTACTTC.

This rearrangement joins TRBV5-4 to TRBJ2-5; 11 bases align to TRBD2. With V trimmed by 0 bases and J by 4 bases, 2 bases remained unmatched. Germline V CDR1 and CDR2: SGHNT, YYREEE (reference sequence). This CDR3 has 15 residues. The CDR3 loop reads CASSLELAGGETQYF. DNA of the CDR3: TGTGCCAGCAGCTTGGAGCTAGCGGGGGGAGAGACCCAGTACTTC.

This chain connects TRBV2 to TRBJ2-1, with D possibly called TRBD1 or TRBD2 (6 bases each). The CDR3 has 12 amino acids. V dropped 6 bases and J dropped 12 bases, with 15 bases sitting between them. CDR1 is SNHLY and CDR2 is FYNNEI in the germline V gene. In DNA form, the CDR3 reads TGTGCCAGCAGCAAACTAGGGGGGTCGCAGTTCTTC. This sequence encodes CASSKLGGSQFF.

This chain joins TRBV5-4 and TRBJ2-3; D might be TRBD2 (6 bases). CDR3 length equals 14 residues. Trimming left V 0 bases short and J 4 bases short, with 9 bases between. Germline V gives CDR1 SGHNT, CDR2 YYREEE (reference sequence). This CDR3 is CASSLVGEADTQYF. In DNA form, the CDR3 reads TGTGCCAGCAGCTTGGTCGGGGAGGCAGATACGCAGTATTTT.

This chain uses TRBV4-1 with TRBJ1-2, with D unclear. In germline, CDR1 is MGHRA, CDR2 YSYEKL. The CDR3 contains 15 residues. The V end lost 0 bases, the J end lost 3 bases, and 11 bases lay between the germline ends. As DNA, the CDR3 is TGCGCCAGCAGCCAAGATGGGAGGGCTGACTATGGCTACACCTTC. The encoded protein is CASSQDGRADYGYTF.

The sample holds a few counts of this clone. The V call is TRBV30, the J call TRBJ1-4; tentatively, D is TRBD1 (6 bases). The CDR3 runs 12 residues. The germline gives CDR1 GTSNPN, CDR2 SVGIG (reference sequence). Trimming left V 8 bases short and J 5 bases short, with 12 bases between. The CDR3, as DNA: TGTGCCGGGGGGGGCGGAAATGAAAAACTGTTTTTT. Its protein is CAGGGGNEKLFF.

V and J are TRBV6-1 and TRBJ1-2; 8 nucleotides match TRBD1. Germline V gene data show CDR1 as MNHNS and CDR2 as SASEGT. The CDR3 spans 17 residues. V gave up 2 bases and J gave up 3 bases; unmatched junction bases: 11. CDR3 region: CASSEYPPGGSYYGYTF. In DNA, the CDR3 is TGTGCCAGCAGTGAATATCCGCCAGGGGGCTCTTACTATGGCTACACCTTC.

The chain has TRBV5-1 and TRBJ1-5, with 7 bases that match TRBD1. CDR1 is SGHRS, CDR2 YFSETQ, per germline. J gave up 4 bases and V 3 bases, and 4 bases lay outside the gene matches. The CDR3 totals 14 residues. The CDR3 DNA is TGCGCCAGCAGCTATACAGGGGAAAATCAGCCCCAGCATTTT. This codes for CASSYTGENQPQHF.

The V gene is TRBV5-1, the J gene TRBJ1-2; 8 bases map to TRBD1. Trimming at V came to 4 bases and at J to 2 bases, leaving 7 bases not matched to a gene. The CDR3 covers 15 residues. CDR1 and CDR2 from the germline V gene are SGHRS and YFSETQ. Here the CDR3 DNA reads TGCGCCAGCAGCCTGGCAGGGGGCATGAACTATGGCTACACCTTC. Translating gives CASSLAGGMNYGYTF.

The genes are TRBV6-4 and TRBJ2-3, with 13 bases matching TRBD2. CDR1 is MRHNA and CDR2 is SNTAGT in the germline V gene. J was trimmed by 3 bases and V by 3 bases; bases with no gene match: 0. CDR3 length: 15 residues. The CDR3 region has the DNA TGTGCCAGCAGTGAGACTAGCGGGGGGACAGATACGCAGTATTTT. The encoded protein is CASSETSGGTDTQYF.

V and J are TRBV6-6 and TRBJ1-5; D is ambiguous. V was clipped by 5 bases and J by 1 base, with 9 bases between them. Germline loops: CDR1 MNHNY, CDR2 SVGAGI (reference sequence). The CDR3 is 14 amino acids. The CDR3, as DNA: TGTGCCAGCAGTCCCTGGGCGAGCAATCAGCCCCAGCATTTT. Its translation: CASSPWASNQPQHF.

The chain employs TRBV5-6 and TRBJ2-2, with 9 bases aligning to TRBD1. Trimming removed 4 bases from V and 0 bases from J; junction bases left unmatched: 10. CDR1 SGHDT and CDR2 YYEEEE come from the germline V gene. This CDR3 spans 18 amino acids. CDR3 DNA: TGTGCCAGCAGCCGGGACAGGGTGAAGGAGCCGAACACCGGGGAGCTGTTTTTT. Translation gives CASSRDRVKEPNTGELFF.

The CDR3 DNA follows: TGTGCCAGCAGTCGGACAATCGTCCACGAGCAGTACTTC. Protein sequence: CASSRTIVHEQYF. The chain combines TRBV6-5 with TRBJ2-7, with D tentatively TRBD1 (5 bases). The CDR3 runs 13 residues. Deletions cut 5 bases from V and 5 bases from J, with 13 bases between. Germline V lookup: CDR1 MNHEY, CDR2 SVGAGI.

The V and J genes are TRBV6-5 and TRBJ1-1; D is uncertain. The CDR3 contains 15 residues. V shed 0 bases and J shed 4 bases, with 12 bases lying between them. CDR1 is MNHEY, CDR2 SVGAGI, per germline. Written as DNA, the CDR3 is TGTGCCAGCAGTTACTCGAGTGCCTTCGGCACTGAAGCTTTCTTT. Amino acid sequence: CASSYSSAFGTEAFF.

The rearrangement joins TRBV7-8 to TRBJ1-5, with D maybe TRBD1 (5 bases). Germline loops: CDR1 SGHVS, CDR2 FQNEAQ. Trimming stripped 2 bases from V and 3 bases from J, with 8 bases between. The CDR3 covers 14 residues. In DNA, the CDR3 is TGTGCCAGCAGCTTACGACAGCCCAATCAGCCCCAGCATTTT. It specifies CASSLRQPNQPQHF.

The J gene is TRBJ1-2, the V gene TRBV18; 11 nucleotides align to TRBD1. V lost 1 base and J lost 3; bases outside the gene matches: 1. The CDR3 has 15 amino acids. Germline values: CDR1 KGHSH, CDR2 LQKENI. The CDR3 bases are TGTGCCAGCTCACCACGGACAGGGGGCGACTATGGCTACACCTTC. It specifies CASSPRTGGDYGYTF.

The chain carries TRBV2 and TRBJ2-5, with a possible D match to TRBD1 (6 bases). V lost 6 bases, J lost 0 bases, and 14 bases lay in between. Germline values: CDR1 SNHLY, CDR2 FYNNEI. The CDR3 runs to 15 residues. The CDR3 nucleotides read TGTGCCAGCAGGGCCCCCGGGACACACCAAGAGACCCAGTACTTC. Amino acid sequence: CASRAPGTHQETQYF.